This entry concerns a single T cell receptor beta chain. Its antigen is unknown. The data were taken from a study of cytomegalovirus exposure and HLA in healthy donors. General observations from the study: In vitro testing confirmed three CMV-associated chains as specific for CMV antigens. The study recorded over 150 TCR beta chains that were cytomegalovirus-associated. Another analysis was done later, and it associated 16,951 TCR beta sequences with HLA alleles at 0.05 false discovery rate.

Amplification used 60 Vbeta primers and 13 Jbeta primers. Some clones are missing from TCRdb's copy, which holds only in-frame ones; the method was immunoSEQ multiplex PCR. This table has 250,000 to 350,000 clones, 86% appearing once. The CDR3 loop spans 13 amino acids. Germline assignment: CDR1 MNHEY and CDR2 SMNVEV (reference sequence). The V end lost 8 bases, the J end lost 5 bases, and 13 bases lay between the germline ends. Sequencing used PBMCs. The receptor was isolated from a man in his forties in good health and CMV-seropositive. The V call is TRBV27, the J call TRBJ1-5; unclear D gene. CDR3 protein: CASASGSHQPQHF. The DNA of the CDR3 is TGTGCCAGCGCTTCCGGGTCCCATCAGCCCCAGCATTTT.